Listed below are T cell receptor beta chains from one sample, sequenced in a study of blood T cell repertoires in COVID-19. Measured with immunoSEQ multiplex PCR; TCRdb has only the in-frame clones, and not every one. The sample holds tens of thousands of clones; just over 85% are singletons and the top ten take 4.5% to 5.5%. The sample consisted of peripheral blood. These receptors all stem from a human donor in a cohort sampled during active COVID-19. CDR3s include the opening cysteine and the closing phenylalanine or tryptophan.

J gene,V gene,CDR3 protein
TRBJ2-1,TRBV29-1,CSVVPGGRLDEQFF
TRBJ1-2,TRBV3-1/TRBV3-2,CASSQQAGYGYTF
TRBJ1-1,TRBV20-1,CSARGDTEAFF
TRBJ2-2,TRBV6-1,CASSEGALSGELFF
TRBJ2-3,TRBV29-1,CSVEDPHLLGADTQYF
TRBJ2-7,TRBV5-1,CASSSPGEQYF
TRBJ2-5,TRBV5-1,CASSLWFSVSDEGETQYF
TRBJ2-2,TRBV6-1,CASSAMNRGYTGELFF
TRBJ1-5,TRBV15,CATSNTGTQPQHF
TRBJ1-4,TRBV30,CACPDRTTNEKLFF